This T cell receptor beta chain was captured by sequencing in a study of identical twins. Points from the study as a whole: Possibly, invariant MAIT and iNKT cells partly confounded zero-insertion analyses. The study drew conclusions from cross-sectional statistical analysis, not from following the same donors.

On this clonotype: Its antigen is as yet unknown.

The CDR3 runs to 15 residues. After removal of 1 base from V and 5 bases from J, the junction contained 3 bases not matched to a gene. Germline-derived CDR1 and CDR2 are SEHNR and FQNEAQ (reference sequence). Each CDR3 protein is one row after TCRdb ran MiXCR on the 5' RACE reads. Here the sample spans some 560,000 distinct CDR3 sequences, nearly 10% being singletons. The sample was also reused in another study, on yellow fever vaccine responses in identical twins.

The sequence was obtained from a woman aged 18-29 years in good health. V usage is TRBV7-9 and J usage is TRBJ2-1; TRBD1 matches at 9 bases. The sequencing input was PBMCs. Written as DNA, the CDR3 is TGTGCCAGCAGCTTAGGGACAGGGGTCCACAATGAGCAGTTCTTC. The encoded protein is CASSLGTGVHNEQFF.